This T cell receptor beta chain was recovered during a study of T cells in tuberculosis. Study summary: This South African cohort compared adolescents with or without latent tuberculosis against adults with active tuberculosis.

As for time point: new active TB diagnosis, blood taken before or within 7 days of starting treatment. Included patients were adults of at least 18, HIV-seronegative, South African. Confirmation came from sputum smear and/or culture positivity for M. tuberculosis. Profiling relied on immunoSEQ multiplex PCR, and the TCRdb table lists in-frame clones only, not all of them. The sample lists under 45,000 clones, around 93% occurring once. Sequenced here: PBMCs, sampled at tuberculosis diagnosis. The sequence was collected from an adult with tuberculosis.

CDR3 DNA sequence: TGCGCCAGCAGCCAGGACAGTAACACCGGGGAGCTGTTTTTT. The encoded protein is CASSQDSNTGELFF. J is TRBJ2-2 and V is TRBV5-1; possibly TRBD1 for D (6 bases). Germline V gives CDR1 SGHRS, CDR2 YFSETQ. The V end lost 4 bases, the J end lost 2 bases, and 9 bases lay between the germline ends. The CDR3 contains 14 residues.